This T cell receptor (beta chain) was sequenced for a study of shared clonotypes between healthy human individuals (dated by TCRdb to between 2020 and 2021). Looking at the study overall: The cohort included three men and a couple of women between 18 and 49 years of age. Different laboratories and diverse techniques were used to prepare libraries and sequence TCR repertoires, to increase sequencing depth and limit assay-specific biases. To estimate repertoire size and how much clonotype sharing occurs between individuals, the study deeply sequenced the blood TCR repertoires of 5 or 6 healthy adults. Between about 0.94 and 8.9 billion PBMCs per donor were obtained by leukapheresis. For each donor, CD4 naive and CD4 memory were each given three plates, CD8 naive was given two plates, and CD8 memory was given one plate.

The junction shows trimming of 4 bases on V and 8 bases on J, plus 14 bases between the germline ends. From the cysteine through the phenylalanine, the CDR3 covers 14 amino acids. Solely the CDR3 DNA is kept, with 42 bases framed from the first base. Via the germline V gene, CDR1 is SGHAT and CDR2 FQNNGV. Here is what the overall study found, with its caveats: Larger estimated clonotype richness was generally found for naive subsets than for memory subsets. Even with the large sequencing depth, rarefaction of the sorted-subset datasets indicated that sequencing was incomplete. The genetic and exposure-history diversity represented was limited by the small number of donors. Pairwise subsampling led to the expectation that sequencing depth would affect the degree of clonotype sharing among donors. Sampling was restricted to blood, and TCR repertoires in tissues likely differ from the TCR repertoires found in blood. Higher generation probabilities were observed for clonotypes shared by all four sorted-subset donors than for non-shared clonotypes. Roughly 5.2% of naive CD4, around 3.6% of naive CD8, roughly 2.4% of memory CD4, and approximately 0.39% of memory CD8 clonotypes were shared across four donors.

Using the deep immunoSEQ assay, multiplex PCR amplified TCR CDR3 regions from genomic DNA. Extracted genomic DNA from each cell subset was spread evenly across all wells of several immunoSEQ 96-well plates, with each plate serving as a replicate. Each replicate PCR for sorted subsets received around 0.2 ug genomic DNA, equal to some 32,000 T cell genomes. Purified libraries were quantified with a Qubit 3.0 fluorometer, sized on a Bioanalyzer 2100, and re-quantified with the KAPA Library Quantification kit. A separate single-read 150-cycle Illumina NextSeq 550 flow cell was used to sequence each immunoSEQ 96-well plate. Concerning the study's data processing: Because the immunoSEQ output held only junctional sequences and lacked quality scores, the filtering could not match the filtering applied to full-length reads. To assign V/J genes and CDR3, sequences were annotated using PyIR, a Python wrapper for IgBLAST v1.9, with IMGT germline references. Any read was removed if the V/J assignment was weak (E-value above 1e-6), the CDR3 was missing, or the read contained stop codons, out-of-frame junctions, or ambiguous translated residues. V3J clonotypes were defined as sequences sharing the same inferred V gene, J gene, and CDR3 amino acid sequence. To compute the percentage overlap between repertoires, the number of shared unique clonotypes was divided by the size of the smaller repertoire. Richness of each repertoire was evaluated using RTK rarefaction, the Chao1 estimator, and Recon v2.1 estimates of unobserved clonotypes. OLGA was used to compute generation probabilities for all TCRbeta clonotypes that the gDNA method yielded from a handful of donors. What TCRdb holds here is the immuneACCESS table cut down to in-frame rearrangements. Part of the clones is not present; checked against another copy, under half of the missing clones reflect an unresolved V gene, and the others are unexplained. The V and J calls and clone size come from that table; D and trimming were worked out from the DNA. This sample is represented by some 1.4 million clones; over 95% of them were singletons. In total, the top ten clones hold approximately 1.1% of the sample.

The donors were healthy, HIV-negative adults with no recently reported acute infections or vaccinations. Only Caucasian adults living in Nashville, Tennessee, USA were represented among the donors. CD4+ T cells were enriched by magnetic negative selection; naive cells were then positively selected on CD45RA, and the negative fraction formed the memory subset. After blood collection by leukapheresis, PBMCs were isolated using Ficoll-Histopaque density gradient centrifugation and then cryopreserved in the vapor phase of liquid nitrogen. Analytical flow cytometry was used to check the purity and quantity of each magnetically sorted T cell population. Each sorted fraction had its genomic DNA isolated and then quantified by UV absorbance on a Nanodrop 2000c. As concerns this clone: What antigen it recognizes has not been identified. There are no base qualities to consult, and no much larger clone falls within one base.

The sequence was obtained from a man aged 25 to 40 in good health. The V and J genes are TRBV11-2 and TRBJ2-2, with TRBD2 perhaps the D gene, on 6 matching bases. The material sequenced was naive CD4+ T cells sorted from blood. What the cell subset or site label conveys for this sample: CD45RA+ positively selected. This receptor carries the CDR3 CASSYGTGVGELFF. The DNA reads TGTGCCAGCAGCTACGGGACTGGCGTAGGGGAGCTGTTTTTT.